This T cell receptor beta chain stems from a study of T cell changes during pregnancy in multiple sclerosis. Using immunoSEQ multiplex PCR, the repertoire was profiled, and TCRdb retains in-frame clones only, with some absent. The sample shows roughly 80,000 clones, 92% of them seen only once. This clone was observed a few times. The CDR3 covers 14 residues. In germline, CDR1 is PRHDT, CDR2 FYEKMQ (reference sequence). Trimming left V 5 bases short and J 1 base short, with 9 bases between. The receptor comes from a female donor with multiple sclerosis, enrolled in a pregnancy study. Source: peripheral blood, taken before pregnancy. The chain combines TRBV13 with TRBJ2-1; perhaps TRBD1 as D (6 bases). CDR3 sequence: CASSNGQSYNEQFF. The CDR3 DNA sequence: TGTGCCAGCAGCAACGGACAGTCCTACAATGAGCAGTTCTTC.